These 32 T cell receptor beta chains share one sample of origin, sequenced in a study of blood T cells in healthy people across ages. The authors ran a second PCR of 7 to 11 cycles using a sample-barcoded 5' primer and a J-beta primer mix. TCRdb passed the 5' RACE reads through MiXCR, listing each CDR3 protein once. This table has about a million distinct CDR3 sequences, approximately 49% appearing once. The sequencing input was blood. The receptor set was obtained from a man aged 25 to 40 in good health.

This clonotype was recorded at least ten times. The DNA for the CDR3 is TGCAGTGCCAGCCATGGCAATTCAGATACGCAGTATTTT. This translates into CSASHGNSDTQYF. J is TRBJ2-3 and V is TRBV20-1, with D unclear. V was shortened by 6 bases and J by 4 bases, with 14 bases between the two germline ends. The germline V gene encodes CDR1 DFQATT and CDR2 SNEGSKA (reference sequence). The CDR3 consists of 13 residues.

The rearrangement links TRBV29-1 to TRBJ1-4; D remains ambiguous. V lost 4 bases to trimming and J lost 7 bases, with 7 bases between them. The CDR3 totals 11 residues. Germline V CDR1 and CDR2: SQVTM, ANQGSEA. The CDR3 DNA reads TGCAGCGTTGGAGAGGCTGAAAAACTGTTTTTT. Amino acids: CSVGEAEKLFF.

The chain has TRBV27 and TRBJ2-7; possible D gene TRBD2, 6 bases. Germline lookup yields CDR1 MNHEY and CDR2 SMNVEV (reference sequence). V lost 4 bases and J 2 bases, leaving 15 bases between the germline ends. The length of the CDR3 is 15 residues. This CDR3 reads CASSSHVWGAYEQYF. The CDR3 coding sequence is TGTGCCAGCAGTTCCCATGTGTGGGGGGCCTACGAGCAGTACTTC.

This sequence joins TRBV21-1 and TRBJ2-1; the table assigns TRBD2, which was not confirmed against the DNA. TRBV21-1 is described as a pseudogene. The CDR3 extends over 13 amino acids. Here the CDR3 reads CASSWIPGKSGFF. In DNA, the CDR3 is TGTGCCAGCAGCTGGATCCCCGGGAAGAGCGGGTTCTTC.

The DNA of the CDR3 is TGTGCCAGCAGCACTGCGGGCTCTGGAAACACCATATATTTT. It codes for CASSTAGSGNTIYF. The chain recombines TRBV9 with TRBJ1-3, with D unclear. CDR3 size: 14 residues. Trimming removed 4 bases from V and 0 bases from J, with 8 bases in between. Looked up from germline, CDR1 is SGDLS and CDR2 is YYNGEE.

CDR3 protein: CASSLERRGMQFF. The CDR3 DNA reads TGTGCCAGCAGCTTGGAGCGGCGGGGTATGCAGTTCTTC. The chain employs TRBV5-4 and TRBJ2-1; D possibly corresponds to TRBD2 (6 bases). The CDR3 has 13 residues. Trimming left V 0 bases short and J 12 bases short, with 13 bases between. Germline V gene lookup returns CDR1 SGHNT and CDR2 YYREEE (reference sequence).

This sequence joins TRBV29-1 and TRBJ1-2; the match to TRBD1 covers 8 bases. The CDR3 is 14 amino acids. CDR1 is SQVTM, CDR2 ANQGSEA, per germline. With V trimmed by 0 bases and J by 4 bases, 4 bases remained unmatched. CDR3 in amino acids: CSVEDRGQAYGYTF. The CDR3 DNA follows: TGCAGCGTTGAAGATCGGGGACAGGCCTATGGCTACACCTTC.

The sample holds a few counts of this clonotype. The genes are TRBV5-1 and TRBJ2-7; D might be TRBD1 (6 bases). Trimming shortened V by 3 bases and J by 2 bases, and 15 bases separated the two germline ends. Germline V lookup: CDR1 SGHRS, CDR2 YFSETQ. The CDR3 has 15 amino acids. DNA of the CDR3: TGCGCCAGCAGCTCTACAGGGTACGAGACCTACGAGCAGTACTTC. It encodes CASSSTGYETYEQYF.

This sequence joins TRBV5-1 and TRBJ2-5, with D possibly matching TRBD1 (6 bases). Trimming left V 4 bases short and J 13 bases short, with 23 bases between. Germline loops: CDR1 SGHRS, CDR2 YFSETQ. This CDR3 contains 14 residues. The CDR3 DNA reads as TGCGCCAGCAGCCCGGGACACCATTCCTGGGAGCGGTACTTC. Protein product: CASSPGHHSWERYF.

About this clonotype: The junction departs from the called germline gene at one end, perhaps through a read error. The V gene is TRBV5-1, the J gene TRBJ2-3; no definite D call. This CDR3 comprises 15 residues. Germline lookup yields CDR1 SGHRS and CDR2 YFSETQ. CDR3 loop: CTSSESATQLHTQYF. The CDR3 bases are TGCACCAGCAGCGAATCCGCGACTCAACTTCATACGCAGTATTTT. Complete variable domain (other parts from reference TRBV5-1 and TRBJ2-3): KAGVTQTPRYLIKTRGQQVTLSCSPISGHRSVSWYQQTPGQGLQFLFEYFSETQRNKGNFPGRFSGRQFSNSRSEMNVSTLELGDSALYLCTSSESATQLHTQYFGPGTRLTVL.

Of note for this clonotype: This sequence may be a read error, since a much larger clone differs from it by one base. The rearrangement joins TRBV5-6 to TRBJ2-1, with D unclear. V was clipped by 4 bases and J by 9 bases, with 11 bases between them. The CDR3 is 12 residues long. Germline V gives CDR1 SGHDT, CDR2 YYEEEE. CDR3 sequence: CASSDYGCEQFF. Here the CDR3 DNA reads TGTGCCAGCAGCGATTACGGCTGTGAGCAGTTCTTC.

The chain is built from TRBV28 and TRBJ1-2; a possible D gene is TRBD1 (6 bases). V was cut by 6 bases and J by 8 bases, with 19 bases left in between. The germline gives CDR1 MDHEN, CDR2 SYDVKM. The CDR3 is 14 amino acids. CDR3 amino acids: CASSRSGGARGYTF. CDR3 bases: TGTGCCAGCAGCCGCTCGGGGGGGGCACGAGGCTACACCTTC.

The chain links TRBV7-9 to TRBJ1-2; 7 nucleotides agree with TRBD1. This CDR3 has 15 amino acids. Trimming removed 5 bases from V and 1 base from J; junction bases left unmatched: 7. Germline assignment: CDR1 SEHNR and CDR2 FQNEAQ (reference sequence). The CDR3 protein is CASSEGTADNYGYTF. CDR3 in DNA: TGTGCCAGCAGCGAAGGGACAGCGGATAACTATGGCTACACCTTC.

V usage is TRBV12-3 or TRBV12-4 and J usage is TRBJ2-1; the D is unclear. The CDR3 spans 12 residues. Trimming took 7 bases from V and 1 from J, leaving 5 bases between them. The CDR3 DNA reads as TGTGCCAGCATATCATCCTACAATGAGCAGTTCTTC. Translated: CASISSYNEQFF.

In DNA form, the CDR3 reads TGCAGGGCGGGACAGGATGAAGCTTTCTTT. Translation: CRAGQDEAFF. The V call is TRBV20-1, the J call TRBJ1-1; 8 positions agree with TRBD1. Looked up from germline, CDR1 is DFQATT and CDR2 is SNEGSKA (reference sequence). This CDR3 spans 10 amino acids.

The CDR3 reads CASSDRGQGADTQYF. DNA of the CDR3: TGTGCCAGCAGTGATCGGGGACAGGGGGCAGATACGCAGTATTTT. The chain is built from TRBV25-1 and TRBJ2-3, with 11 bases aligning to TRBD1. This CDR3 has 15 amino acids. V shed 3 bases and J 4 bases; nucleotides not matched to a gene: 3. Germline V gives CDR1 MGHDK, CDR2 SYGVNS.

Notes on this clonotype: A read error may account for a junction end that differs from germline. The genes are TRBV18 and TRBJ2-3; D unclear. The CDR3 length is 15 residues. Looked up from germline, CDR1 is KGHSH and CDR2 is LQKENI. The CDR3 bases are TGTACCAGCTCACCACGGGTTATCAGGACAGATACGCAGTATTTT. Protein sequence: CTSSPRVIRTDTQYF.

This clonotype was detected only a few times. The J gene is TRBJ2-7, the V gene TRBV9, with 10 bases fitting TRBD1. Germline V gives CDR1 SGDLS, CDR2 YYNGEE. J gave up 5 bases and V 2 bases, and 7 bases lay outside the gene matches. The CDR3 is 15 amino acids. The CDR3, as DNA: TGTGCCAGCAGCGTTCTGGGGGACAGGGGAGACGAGCAGTACTTC. Protein: CASSVLGDRGDEQYF.

A remark on this clonotype: One end of the junction does not line up with germline, which may come from a read error. The V gene is TRBV6-6, the J gene TRBJ2-2, with D perhaps matching TRBD1 or TRBD2 (5 bases each). Germline-derived CDR1 and CDR2 are MNHNY and SVGAGI (reference sequence). This CDR3 spans 14 amino acids. CDR3 sequence: CASSARRESGELFF. The CDR3 nucleotides read TGCGCCAGCAGTGCACGCAGGGAGTCCGGGGAGCTGTTTTTT.

This chain uses TRBV6-5 with TRBJ1-2; D unresolved. The CDR3 consists of 14 residues. Germline V lookup: CDR1 MNHEY, CDR2 SVGAGI. Between the trimmed V and J ends, which lost 0 bases and 4 bases, there was a span of 9 bases. The CDR3, as DNA: TGTGCCAGCAGTTACTCTAAGGTGTCCTATGGCTACACCTTC. The encoded protein is CASSYSKVSYGYTF.

The V call is TRBV7-8, the J call TRBJ2-1; 9 bases map to TRBD2. V was clipped by 1 base and J by 9 bases; unmatched bases: 10. The CDR3 loop spans 16 amino acids. Germline V gene data show CDR1 as SGHVS and CDR2 as FQNEAQ. The CDR3, as DNA: TGTGCCAGCAGCTTAGGGGGTCTCCTAGCGGGGTTTGAGCAGTTCTTC. Translation gives CASSLGGLLAGFEQFF.

The gene calls are TRBV5-6 and TRBJ2-1; tentative D call: TRBD1 (5 bases). V was shortened by 0 bases and J by 13 bases, with 8 bases between the two germline ends. This CDR3 has 11 residues. Germline loops: CDR1 SGHDT, CDR2 YYEEEE. Here the CDR3 DNA reads TGTGCCAGCAGCTTGGGTCAGGGACAGTTCTTC. Translating it yields CASSLGQGQFF.

The sample holds one count of this clonotype. The chain recombines TRBV11-3 with TRBJ2-1, with D perhaps being TRBD1 or TRBD2 (5 bases each). Trimming cost V 10 bases and J 5 bases, with 15 bases left between them. Germline assignment: CDR1 SGHNT and CDR2 YENEEA. This CDR3 spans 13 amino acids. The CDR3 loop reads CATRRDQNNEQFF. Here the CDR3 DNA reads TGTGCCACTCGCCGGGACCAAAACAATGAGCAGTTCTTC.

The CDR3 reads CASSPGQTDEQFF. In nucleotides, the CDR3 is TGTGCCAGCAGCCCAGGACAGACCGATGAGCAGTTCTTC. The chain uses TRBV7-9 and TRBJ2-1; possibly TRBD1 for D (6 bases). The CDR3 is 13 residues long. Trimming cost V 5 bases and J 8 bases, with 13 bases left between them. The germline V gene has CDR1 SEHNR and CDR2 FQNEAQ (reference sequence).

The chain recombines TRBV5-1 with TRBJ2-3; maybe TRBD2 (6 bases). This CDR3 has 17 residues. V lost 5 bases and J 1 base, leaving 20 bases between the germline ends. CDR1 and CDR2 from the germline V gene are SGHRS and YFSETQ. For the CDR3, the DNA is TGCGCCAGCAGTTATAGGGGCGGGGCGCTCCGCACAGATACGCAGTATTTT. Translation: CASSYRGGALRTDTQYF.

V usage is TRBV15 and J usage is TRBJ1-5, with D possibly TRBD1 on 6 matching bases. This CDR3 is built from 15 residues. Germline loops: CDR1 LNHNV, CDR2 YYDKDF (reference sequence). Trimming pared 4 bases from V and 6 bases from J, leaving 16 bases between. CDR3: CATSNRRGASQPQHF. In DNA, the CDR3 is TGTGCCACCAGCAACCGTCGGGGGGCAAGTCAGCCCCAGCATTTT.

This chain connects TRBV4-2 to TRBJ2-4; D gene unclear. This CDR3 is built from 13 residues. From germline, CDR1 is LGHNA and CDR2 YNFKEQ. Trimming removed 4 bases at V and 5 bases at J, with 9 bases between. This CDR3 is CASSRALQNIQYF. The CDR3 region has the DNA TGTGCCAGCAGCCGGGCCCTGCAAAACATTCAGTACTTC.

The chain links TRBV2 to TRBJ2-1; 10 bases fit TRBD2. Looked up from germline, CDR1 is SNHLY and CDR2 is FYNNEI. The V gene end was trimmed by 6 bases and the J gene end by 6 bases; junction bases not matched to a gene: 8. The CDR3 has 15 residues. As DNA, the CDR3 is TGTGCCAGCAGCCCTAGCGGGAGAGGTCCCAATGAGCAGTTCTTC. The encoded protein is CASSPSGRGPNEQFF. Full variable domain (outside the CDR3, taken from reference TRBV2 and TRBJ2-1): EPEVTQTPSHQVTQMGQEVILRCVPISNHLYFYWYRQILGQKVEFLVSFYNNEISEKSEIFDDQFSVERPDGSNFTLKIRSTKLEDSAMYFCASSPSGRGPNEQFFGPGTRLTVL.

This clonotype was counted only a few times. The genes are TRBV4-2 and TRBJ2-1, with a weak D call TRBD1 (6 bases). Germline lookup yields CDR1 LGHNA and CDR2 YNFKEQ. Trimming stripped 3 bases from V and 6 bases from J, with 15 bases between. This CDR3 has 15 residues. The CDR3 region has the DNA TGTGCCAGCAGCCAGGATACCTCAGGGGTCAATGAGCAGTTCTTC. It specifies CASSQDTSGVNEQFF.

This clonotype was seen repeatedly, ten times or more. This chain connects TRBV4-1 to TRBJ2-7; D is unclear. The germline V gene encodes CDR1 MGHRA and CDR2 YSYEKL. This CDR3 contains 12 residues. V lost 6 bases, J lost 5 bases, and 11 bases lay in between. CDR3: CASSRGVHEQYF. DNA for the CDR3: TGCGCCAGCAGTCGAGGCGTCCACGAGCAGTACTTC.

J is TRBJ2-1 and V is TRBV10-3; maybe TRBD2 (6 bases). The germline V gene has CDR1 ENHRY and CDR2 SYGVKD. This CDR3 has 17 amino acids. Trimming took 0 bases from V and 0 from J, leaving 12 bases between them. The CDR3 sequence is CAISESSPGDSYNEQFF. Here the CDR3 DNA reads TGTGCCATCAGTGAGTCGTCTCCGGGGGACTCCTACAATGAGCAGTTCTTC.

This clonotype has more than one count but fewer than ten. The chain has TRBV30 and TRBJ1-2; tentatively, D is TRBD1 (5 bases). Germline V gives CDR1 GTSNPN, CDR2 SVGIG (reference sequence). Trimming took off 7 bases at V and 8 bases at J, with 11 bases between the two ends. This CDR3 is built from 10 residues. The chain's CDR3 is CAFRVAGYTF. The CDR3 region has the DNA TGTGCCTTCAGGGTAGCGGGCTACACCTTC.